A single sample is the source of the 3 T cell receptor beta chains below, sequenced in a study of CD8+ T cells in alopecia areata. The sequencing template was cDNA reverse transcribed from extracted RNA. Method: immunoSEQ multiplex PCR; TCRdb's copy keeps in-frame clones and lacks some. This sample yields 60,000 to 70,000 clones, of which 40% to 50% are seen a single time; about a sixth belongs to the top ten. The sequences come from CD8+ T cells sorted from blood, collected at week 0. These receptors all stem from a human donor with alopecia areata.

The CDR3 spells CATRGLDNYEQYF. Written as DNA, the CDR3 is TGTGCCACCCGGGGACTAGACAACTACGAGCAGTACTTC. The chain uses TRBV15 and TRBJ2-7, with 8 bases identical to TRBD2. The CDR3 is 13 residues long. Germline V gives CDR1 LNHNV, CDR2 YYDKDF (reference sequence). V was clipped by 8 bases and J by 3 bases; unmatched bases: 6.

The sample holds a few counts of this clone. The rearrangement uses TRBV9 and TRBJ2-7; D possibly uses TRBD1 or TRBD2 (5 bases each). The CDR3 covers 15 residues. V was pared by 0 bases and J by 5 bases, with 15 bases between. Germline CDR1 reads SGDLS; CDR2 reads YYNGEE. The DNA for the CDR3 is TGTGCCAGCAGCGTAGACGTCGGCAGGGACCACGAGCAGTACTTC. This translates into CASSVDVGRDHEQYF.

The chain links TRBV28 to TRBJ2-7, with 8 bases fitting TRBD1. V shed 4 bases, J shed 4 bases, and the junction held 12 bases outside the gene matches. The CDR3 length is 16 residues. CDR1 and CDR2 from the germline V gene are MDHEN and SYDVKM. CDR3 amino acids: CASSSGAGTGEYEQYF. CDR3 nucleotides: TGTGCCAGCAGTTCAGGAGCCGGGACAGGAGAGTACGAGCAGTACTTC.